These 12 T cell receptor beta chains were sequenced from one sample in a study of T-cell reconstitution after alpha-beta-depleted transplantation in children. Preparing the TCRbeta library involved the use of unique molecular identifiers. In TCRdb, the PCR reads were re-called with MiXCR into one record per CDR3 protein. The sample gives some 600,000 distinct CDR3 sequences, under 15% of which show up once; about 2.2% is in the top ten. This specimen was PBMCs, mostly from graft donor cells, taken 360 days after TCRalphabeta/CD19-depleted stem cell transplant. The receptors derive from a male patient aged 10 to 17 who had a stem cell transplant for acute myeloid leukemia, so the T cells may come from the graft donor.

This clonotype came up many times. This sequence joins TRBV6-2 or TRBV6-3 and TRBJ2-7; possibly TRBD2 for D (6 bases). Germline V CDR1 and CDR2: MNHEY, SVGEGT. Trimming removed 5 bases from V and 2 bases from J, with 10 bases in between. This CDR3 is built from 13 residues. The CDR3: CASSQRLAYEQYF. The CDR3 nucleotides read TGTGCCAGCAGTCAAAGACTAGCCTACGAGCAGTACTTC.

This clonotype occurred a few times. This chain joins TRBV7-2 and TRBJ2-3; the D gene is possibly TRBD2 (6 bases). V was pared by 5 bases and J by 4 bases, with 22 bases between. The CDR3 extends over 17 amino acids. Germline V gene lookup returns CDR1 SGHTA and CDR2 FQGNSA. The CDR3 here is CASSPRTTASIPDTQYF. CDR3 coding DNA: TGTGCCAGCAGCCCCCGGACTACCGCGTCAATCCCAGATACGCAGTATTTT.

This clonotype was counted at least ten times. The rearrangement joins TRBV24-1 to TRBJ1-1; 7 nucleotides align to TRBD1. Germline trimming cut 5 bases from V and 6 bases from J; bases unmatched to any gene: 5. The germline CDR1 and CDR2 sequences are KGHDR and SFDVKD. There are 13 residues in the CDR3. Here the CDR3 reads CATSAAGGSEAFF. The CDR3 DNA follows: TGTGCCACCAGTGCGGCAGGGGGGTCTGAAGCTTTCTTT.

This clonotype was observed a handful of times. This rearrangement joins TRBV7-9 to TRBJ2-1; 8 nucleotides agree with TRBD2. The CDR3 consists of 16 residues. The germline V gene encodes CDR1 SEHNR and CDR2 FQNEAQ (reference sequence). Unmatched junction bases numbered 8, after V lost 4 bases and J lost 3 bases. CDR3 sequence: CASSSLPGGDYNEQFF. CDR3 nucleotide sequence: TGTGCCAGCAGCTCCCTACCGGGAGGGGACTACAATGAGCAGTTCTTC.

This clonotype occurred many times. The V call is TRBV5-1, the J call TRBJ2-5; unclear D gene. This CDR3 region has 11 residues. Germline loops: CDR1 SGHRS, CDR2 YFSETQ. Trimming shortened V by 0 bases and J by 5 bases, and 2 bases separated the two germline ends. The CDR3 nucleotides are TGCGCCAGCAGCTTGGATGAGACCCAGTACTTC. Amino acid sequence: CASSLDETQYF.

The CDR3, as DNA: TGCAGTGCTAGGCTAGCGAGGGGCCAAGAGACCCAGTACTTC. This translates into CSARLARGQETQYF. The chain couples TRBV20-1 to TRBJ2-5; D is perhaps TRBD2 (6 bases). The V end lost 3 bases, the J end lost 1 base, and 12 bases lay between the germline ends. Germline V gives CDR1 DFQATT, CDR2 SNEGSKA (reference sequence). The CDR3 is 14 amino acids.

The J gene is TRBJ2-1, the V gene TRBV7-3; TRBD2 matches 10 bases. The CDR3 has 15 residues. Germline V gives CDR1 SGHTA, CDR2 FQGTGA. V trimming: 5 bases; J trimming: 9 bases; junction bases outside the gene matches: 10. Here the CDR3 reads CASSLRTSGRREQFF. The CDR3 coding sequence is TGTGCCAGCAGCCTACGGACTAGCGGCCGTCGTGAGCAGTTCTTC.

Only a few counts were recorded for this clonotype. V gene TRBV9 combines with J gene TRBJ2-3; D ambiguous. Trimming left V 0 bases short and J 4 bases short, with 9 bases between. CDR1 and CDR2 (germline): SGDLS, YYNGEE. CDR3 size: 14 residues. CDR3 in amino acids: CASSVENSADTQYF. In DNA, the CDR3 is TGTGCCAGCAGCGTAGAAAACAGCGCAGATACGCAGTATTTT.

This clonotype was seen at least ten times. The chain links TRBV27 to TRBJ2-5; 7 nucleotides match TRBD2. Unmatched junction bases numbered 7, after V lost 11 bases and J lost 7 bases. CDR3 length equals 11 residues. Germline V gives CDR1 MNHEY, CDR2 SMNVEV (reference sequence). For the CDR3, the DNA is TGTGCCGTCTTTCGCGGGGGGACCCAGTACTTC. This translates into CAVFRGGTQYF.

This clonotype showed up just a few times. The rearrangement joins TRBV11-2 to TRBJ2-4; D may be TRBD1 or TRBD2 (6 bases each). V lost 0 bases and J lost 1, with 16 bases in between. The V gene's germline CDR1 is SGHAT and CDR2 FQNNGV. The CDR3 consists of 18 residues. The CDR3 reads CASSLDPRGGMAKNIQYF. CDR3 DNA sequence: TGTGCCAGCAGCTTAGACCCCAGGGGAGGTATGGCCAAAAACATTCAGTACTTC.

The chain employs TRBV4-2 and TRBJ2-2; TRBD2 matches at 10 bases. The CDR3 is made up of 16 amino acids. The junction had 5 bases not matched to a gene; V was cut back by 7 bases and J by 0 bases. The V gene's germline CDR1 is LGHNA and CDR2 YNFKEQ. The CDR3 sequence: CASIETSGSNTGELFF. CDR3 coding DNA: TGTGCCAGCATTGAGACTAGCGGGTCGAACACCGGGGAGCTGTTTTTT.

The CDR3 here is CASSLGLAGVPYEQYF. DNA for the CDR3: TGTGCCAGCAGTCTCGGACTAGCGGGAGTCCCCTACGAGCAGTACTTC. The V and J genes are TRBV28 and TRBJ2-7; TRBD2 matches at 13 bases. Germline CDR1 reads MDHEN; CDR2 reads SYDVKM. Germline trimming cut 5 bases from V and 2 bases from J; bases unmatched to any gene: 6. The CDR3 is made up of 16 amino acids.